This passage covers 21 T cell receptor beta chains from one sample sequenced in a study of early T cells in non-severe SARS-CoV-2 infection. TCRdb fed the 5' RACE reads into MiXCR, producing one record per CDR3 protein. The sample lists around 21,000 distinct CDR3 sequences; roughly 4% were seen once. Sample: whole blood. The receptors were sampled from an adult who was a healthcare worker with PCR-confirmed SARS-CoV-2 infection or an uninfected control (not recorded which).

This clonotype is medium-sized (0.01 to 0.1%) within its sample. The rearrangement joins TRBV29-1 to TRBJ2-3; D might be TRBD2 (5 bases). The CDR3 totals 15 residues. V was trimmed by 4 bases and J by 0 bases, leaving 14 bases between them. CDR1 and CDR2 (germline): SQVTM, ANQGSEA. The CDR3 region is CSVGAGVSSTDTQYF. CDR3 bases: TGCAGCGTTGGGGCCGGGGTCTCTAGCACAGATACGCAGTATTTT.

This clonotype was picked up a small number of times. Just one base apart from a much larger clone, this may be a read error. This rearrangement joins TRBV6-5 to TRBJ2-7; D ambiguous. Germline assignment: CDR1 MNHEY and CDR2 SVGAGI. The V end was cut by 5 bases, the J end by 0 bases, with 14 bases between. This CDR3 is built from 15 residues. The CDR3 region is CASSPFLVNSYEQYF. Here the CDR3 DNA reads TGTGCCAGCAGTCCTTTTTTGGTCAACTCCTACGAGCAGTACTTC.

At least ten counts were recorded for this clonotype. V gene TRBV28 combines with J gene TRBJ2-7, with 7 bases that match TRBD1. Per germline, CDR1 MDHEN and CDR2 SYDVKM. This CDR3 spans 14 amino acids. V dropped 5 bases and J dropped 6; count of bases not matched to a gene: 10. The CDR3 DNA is TGTGCCAGCAGTATCTCGGACAGGAGCTTCGAGCAGTACTTC. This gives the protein CASSISDRSFEQYF.

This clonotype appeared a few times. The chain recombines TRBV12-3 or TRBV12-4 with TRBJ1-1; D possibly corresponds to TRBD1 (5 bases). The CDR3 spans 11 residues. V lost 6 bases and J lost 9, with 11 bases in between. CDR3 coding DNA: TGTGCCAGCAGACGACAGCTGCAAGCTTTCTTT. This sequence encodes CASRRQLQAFF.

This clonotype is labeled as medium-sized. The CDR3 region is CASSLGGAGADTQYF. The CDR3 coding sequence is TGTGCCAGCAGTTTAGGGGGGGCCGGGGCAGATACGCAGTATTTT. The chain couples TRBV12-3 or TRBV12-4 to TRBJ2-3; D may match TRBD1 or TRBD2 (6 bases each). V was clipped by 1 base and J by 4 bases, with 12 bases between them. There are 15 residues in the CDR3.

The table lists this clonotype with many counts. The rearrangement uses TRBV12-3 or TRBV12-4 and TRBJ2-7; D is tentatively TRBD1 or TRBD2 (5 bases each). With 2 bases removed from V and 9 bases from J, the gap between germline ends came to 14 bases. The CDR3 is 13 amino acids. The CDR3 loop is CASSLSWDLGQYF. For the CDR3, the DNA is TGTGCCAGCAGTTTATCTTGGGACCTTGGGCAGTACTTC.

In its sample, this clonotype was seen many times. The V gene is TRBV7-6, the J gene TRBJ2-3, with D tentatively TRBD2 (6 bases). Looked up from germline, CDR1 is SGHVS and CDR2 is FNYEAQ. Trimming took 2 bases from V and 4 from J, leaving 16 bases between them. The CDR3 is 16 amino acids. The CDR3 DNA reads TGTGCCAGCAGCTTATCCGGGAGTAAGGCGGCAGATACGCAGTATTTT. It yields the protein CASSLSGSKAADTQYF.

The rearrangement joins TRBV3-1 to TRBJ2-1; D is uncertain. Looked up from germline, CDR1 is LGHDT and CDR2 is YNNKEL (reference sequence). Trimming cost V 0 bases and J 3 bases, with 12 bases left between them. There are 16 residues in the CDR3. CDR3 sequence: CASSQDPGRYYNEQFF. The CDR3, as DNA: TGTGCCAGCAGCCAAGACCCAGGCCGGTACTACAATGAGCAGTTCTTC.

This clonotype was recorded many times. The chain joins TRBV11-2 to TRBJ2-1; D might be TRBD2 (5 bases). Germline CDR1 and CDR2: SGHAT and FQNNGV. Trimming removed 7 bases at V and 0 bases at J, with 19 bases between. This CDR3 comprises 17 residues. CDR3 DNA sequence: TGTGCCAGCACCCCCGGAGGAGCGCGGAGCTCCTACAATGAGCAGTTCTTC. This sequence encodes CASTPGGARSSYNEQFF.

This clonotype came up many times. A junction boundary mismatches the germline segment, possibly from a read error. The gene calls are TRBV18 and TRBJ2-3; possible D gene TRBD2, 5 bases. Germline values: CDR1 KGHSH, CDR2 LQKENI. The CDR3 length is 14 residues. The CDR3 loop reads CASSPLGLTDTQYF. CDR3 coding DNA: TGTGCCAGCTCCCCACTAGGGCTCACAGATACGCAGTATTTT.

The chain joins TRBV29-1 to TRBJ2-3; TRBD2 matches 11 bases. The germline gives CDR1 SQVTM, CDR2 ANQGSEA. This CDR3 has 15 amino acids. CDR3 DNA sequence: TGCACCGACTTCGGGACTAGCGGACGCACAGATACGCAGTATTTT. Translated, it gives CTDFGTSGRTDTQYF.

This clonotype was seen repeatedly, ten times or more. CDR3 loop: CASGVVSYEQYF. The CDR3 DNA sequence: TGTGCCAGCGGCGTTGTCTCCTACGAGCAGTACTTC. The gene calls are TRBV11-2 and TRBJ2-7; D uncertain. This CDR3 comprises 12 residues. CDR1 SGHAT and CDR2 FQNNGV come from the germline V gene. Trimming pared 8 bases from V and 0 bases from J, leaving 8 bases between.

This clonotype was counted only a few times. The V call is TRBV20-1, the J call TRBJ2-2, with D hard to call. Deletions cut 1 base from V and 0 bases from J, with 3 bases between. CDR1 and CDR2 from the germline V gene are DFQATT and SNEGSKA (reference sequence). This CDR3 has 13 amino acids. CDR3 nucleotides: TGCAGTGCTAGAGCGTCGAACACCGGGGAGCTGTTTTTT. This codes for CSARASNTGELFF.

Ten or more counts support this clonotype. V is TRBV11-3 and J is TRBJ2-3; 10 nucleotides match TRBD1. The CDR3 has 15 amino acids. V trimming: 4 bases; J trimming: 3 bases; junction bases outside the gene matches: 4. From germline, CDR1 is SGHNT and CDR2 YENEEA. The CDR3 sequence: CASSSRDRGTDTQYF. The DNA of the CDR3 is TGTGCCAGCAGCTCTAGGGACAGGGGAACAGATACGCAGTATTTT.

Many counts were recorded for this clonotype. CDR3 sequence: CASSLGGGITDTQYF. The CDR3 region has the DNA TGTGCCAGCAGCTTAGGCGGGGGGATTACAGATACGCAGTATTTT. The chain has TRBV11-2 and TRBJ2-3; TRBD2 aligns across 8 bases. Germline lookup yields CDR1 SGHAT and CDR2 FQNNGV. The J segment lost 3 bases and the V segment lost 1 base, leaving 3 bases of the junction unmatched. CDR3 length: 15 residues.

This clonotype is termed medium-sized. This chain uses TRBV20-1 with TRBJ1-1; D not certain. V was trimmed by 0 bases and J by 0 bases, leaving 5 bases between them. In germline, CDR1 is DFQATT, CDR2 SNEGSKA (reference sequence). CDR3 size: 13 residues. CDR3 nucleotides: TGCAGTGCTAGAGACCTCATGAACACTGAAGCTTTCTTT. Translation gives CSARDLMNTEAFF.

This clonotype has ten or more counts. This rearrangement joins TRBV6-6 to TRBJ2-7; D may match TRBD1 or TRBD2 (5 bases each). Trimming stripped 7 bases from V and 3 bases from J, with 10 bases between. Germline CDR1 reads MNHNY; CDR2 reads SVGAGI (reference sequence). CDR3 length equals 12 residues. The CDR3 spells CASKRDGYEQYF. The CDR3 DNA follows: TGTGCCAGCAAACGGGACGGCTACGAGCAGTACTTC.

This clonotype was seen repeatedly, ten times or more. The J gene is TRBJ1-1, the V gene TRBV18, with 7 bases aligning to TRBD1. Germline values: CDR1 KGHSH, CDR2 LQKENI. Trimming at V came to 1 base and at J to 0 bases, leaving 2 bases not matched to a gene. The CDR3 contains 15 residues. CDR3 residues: CASSPQDRMNTEAFF. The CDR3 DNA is TGTGCCAGCTCACCACAGGACAGGATGAACACTGAAGCTTTCTTT.

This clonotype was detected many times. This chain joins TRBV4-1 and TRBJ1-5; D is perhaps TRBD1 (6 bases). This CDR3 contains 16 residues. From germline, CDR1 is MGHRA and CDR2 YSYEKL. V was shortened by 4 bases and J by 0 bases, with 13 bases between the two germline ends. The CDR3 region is CASSREEGGSNQPQHF. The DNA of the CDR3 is TGCGCCAGCAGCCGGGAAGAGGGGGGTAGCAATCAGCCCCAGCATTTT.

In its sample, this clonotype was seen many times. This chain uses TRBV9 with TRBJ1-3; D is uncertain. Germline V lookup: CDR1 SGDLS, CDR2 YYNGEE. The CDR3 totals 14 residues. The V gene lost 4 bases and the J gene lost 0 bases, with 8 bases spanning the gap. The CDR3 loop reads CASSYGSSGNTIYF. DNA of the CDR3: TGTGCCAGCAGCTATGGGAGCTCTGGAAACACCATATATTTT.

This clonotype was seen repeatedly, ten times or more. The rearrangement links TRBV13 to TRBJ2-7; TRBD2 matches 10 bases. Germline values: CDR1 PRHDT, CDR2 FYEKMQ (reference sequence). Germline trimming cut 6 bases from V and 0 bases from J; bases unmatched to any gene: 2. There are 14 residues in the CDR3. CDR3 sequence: CASRLAGSSYEQYF. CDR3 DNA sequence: TGTGCCAGCAGACTAGCGGGGAGCTCCTACGAGCAGTACTTC.